These 8 T cell receptor beta chains were sequenced from one sample in a study of T cell changes during pregnancy in multiple sclerosis. Assay used: immunoSEQ multiplex PCR; TCRdb lists only in-frame clones, some missing. The table has tens of thousands of clones, over 80% seen once. Source: peripheral blood, taken in the third trimester of pregnancy. Every receptor here comes from a female donor in good health, enrolled as a control in a pregnancy study.

The CDR3 DNA is TGTGCCAGCAGCCTAGGGACATTCGGCGATTCACCCCTCCACTTT. Its translation: CASSLGTFGDSPLHF. This sequence joins TRBV7-2 and TRBJ1-6, with D possibly matching TRBD1 (6 bases). V was pared by 5 bases and J by 8 bases, with 16 bases between. The CDR3 is 15 residues long. Germline-derived CDR1 and CDR2 are SGHTA and FQGNSA.

CDR3 sequence: CAGARTGTYEQYF. The CDR3 region has the DNA TGTGCCGGAGCCCGGACAGGGACCTACGAGCAGTACTTC. The genes are TRBV30 and TRBJ2-7; TRBD1 matches 8 bases. Germline loops: CDR1 GTSNPN, CDR2 SVGIG (reference sequence). The CDR3 contains 13 residues. Trimming at V came to 8 bases and at J to 2 bases, leaving 8 bases not matched to a gene. Full variable domain (missing parts from reference TRBV30 and TRBJ2-7): SQTIHQWPATLVQPVGSPLSLECTVEGTSNPNLYWYRQAAGRGLQLLFYSVGIGQISSEVPQNLSASRPQDRQFILSSKKLLLSDSGFYLCAGARTGTYEQYFGPGTRLTVT.

A word on this clone: This sample also contains other DNA sequences that code for the same CDR3. This sequence joins TRBV5-1 and TRBJ2-7; D perhaps matches TRBD1 (6 bases). The germline V gene has CDR1 SGHRS and CDR2 YFSETQ. The V and J ends lost 1 base and 1 base respectively, with 6 bases between them. The CDR3 covers 13 residues. The DNA of the CDR3 is TGCGCCAGCAGCTTGAGGGGGTCCTACGAGCAGTACTTC. The encoded protein is CASSLRGSYEQYF.

The V call is TRBV5-1, the J call TRBJ1-2; D gene ambiguous. CDR1 and CDR2 (germline): SGHRS, YFSETQ. The CDR3 extends over 14 amino acids. Trimming stripped 4 bases from V and 6 bases from J, with 16 bases between. The CDR3 sequence is CASSAGLSVDGYTF. CDR3 nucleotides: TGCGCCAGCAGCGCGGGCCTCAGCGTCGATGGCTACACCTTC.

The chain is built from TRBV4-2 and TRBJ2-7, with TRBD2 identical over 9 bases. V lost 4 bases, J lost 5 bases, and 3 bases stayed unmatched. The CDR3 totals 13 residues. Germline V gene data show CDR1 as LGHNA and CDR2 as YNFKEQ. The CDR3 loop is CASSRGRGDEQYF. CDR3 nucleotide sequence: TGTGCCAGCAGCCGCGGGAGGGGGGACGAGCAGTACTTC.

This rearrangement joins TRBV29-1 to TRBJ1-1; D unclear. V was trimmed by 6 bases and J by 2 bases, leaving 7 bases between them. This CDR3 comprises 11 residues. Germline CDR1 and CDR2: SQVTM and ANQGSEA. CDR3 DNA sequence: TGCAGCGTGGTTAGAAACACTGAAGCTTTCTTT. Translated: CSVVRNTEAFF.

The chain joins TRBV6-5 to TRBJ1-1, with 7 bases fitting TRBD1. Germline values: CDR1 MNHEY, CDR2 SVGAGI. V shed 6 bases, J shed 13 bases, and the junction held 8 bases outside the gene matches. The CDR3 totals 11 residues. The CDR3 sequence is CASRLTDRDFF. CDR3 coding DNA: TGTGCCAGCAGGTTAACTGACAGGGATTTCTTT.

The gene calls are TRBV10-3 and TRBJ2-5; TRBD2 matches 9 bases. The germline V gene has CDR1 ENHRY and CDR2 SYGVKD. V trimming: 5 bases; J trimming: 7 bases; junction bases outside the gene matches: 14. CDR3 length equals 16 residues. The CDR3 sequence is CAISLGLAGISGTQYF. The CDR3 DNA reads as TGTGCCATCAGTTTGGGGCTAGCGGGAATTAGCGGGACCCAGTACTTC.